Following are 5 T cell receptor beta chains from one sample sequenced in a study of CD8 T cells in ankylosing spondylitis. The study, taken as a whole, reports: The study identified a TCR beta motif of roughly eight highly homologous variants that appeared characteristic of ankylosing spondylitis blood.

Their recognized antigens are unknown. TCRdb called the 5' RACE reads again in MiXCR, with one record for every CDR3 protein. The table has 130,000 or so distinct CDR3 sequences, about a sixth seen once; the top ten hold approximately 33%. Sequenced sample: blood, either unsorted or a sorted T cell fraction (not recorded which). These receptors were collected from a male donor with ankylosing spondylitis.

The chain uses TRBV6-5 and TRBJ2-7; D may correspond to TRBD1 or TRBD2 (5 bases each). V shed 2 bases and J shed 2 bases, with 13 bases lying between them. CDR1 and CDR2 (germline): MNHEY, SVGAGI. CDR3 length: 15 amino acids. The CDR3 protein is CASSYTPGPAYEQYF. The CDR3 DNA sequence: TGTGCCAGCAGTTACACCCCGGGACCAGCCTACGAGCAGTACTTC.

There are a few counts of this clonotype. The chain uses TRBV28 and TRBJ2-7; weak D call: TRBD1 (6 bases). The V gene's germline CDR1 is MDHEN and CDR2 SYDVKM. The CDR3 spans 16 residues. Trimming removed 4 bases at V and 5 bases at J, with 21 bases between. Here the CDR3 DNA reads TGTGCCAGCAGTTCCATCGCTGGGGACATAGAAGACGAGCAGTACTTC. Residues: CASSSIAGDIEDEQYF.

This clonotype showed up many times. The rearrangement joins TRBV29-1 to TRBJ2-1; D might be TRBD2 (5 bases). Germline V CDR1 and CDR2: SQVTM, ANQGSEA. CDR3 length: 11 residues. V dropped 4 bases and J dropped 4 bases, with 5 bases sitting between them. The CDR3 sequence: CSVGLYNEQFF. The CDR3 DNA reads TGCAGCGTTGGACTATACAATGAGCAGTTCTTC.

This clonotype was seen a few times. The chain joins TRBV29-1 to TRBJ2-5, with D tentatively TRBD2 (5 bases). V lost 1 base and J 5 bases, leaving 8 bases between the germline ends. Germline V CDR1 and CDR2: SQVTM, ANQGSEA. The CDR3 is 12 amino acids. CDR3 DNA: TGCAGCGTTGAAGCGGAGGAGGAGACCCAGTACTTC. Encoded protein: CSVEAEEETQYF.

This clonotype was observed a few times. The genes are TRBV4-2 and TRBJ2-7; D might be TRBD1 (6 bases). This CDR3 region has 14 residues. Germline CDR1 and CDR2: LGHNA and YNFKEQ. Deletions cut 3 bases from V and 3 bases from J, with 12 bases between. The CDR3 is CASSQTQGNYEQYF. CDR3 coding DNA: TGTGCCAGCAGCCAGACACAGGGTAACTACGAGCAGTACTTC.